What follows are 15 T cell receptor beta chains derived from one specimen sequenced in a study of T cells after yellow fever vaccination. TCRdb re-called the 5' RACE reads through MiXCR, storing one row per CDR3 protein. The repertoire includes 110,000 or so distinct CDR3 sequences, roughly 6.8% of them detected once, and approximately 2.7% sits in the top ten. Sequences were derived from CD4+ T cells sorted from PBMCs, sampled about 49 days after the first yellow fever vaccination. These receptors were taken from a man aged 18-30 years who received the YFV17D yellow fever vaccine.

This clonotype was counted at least ten times. The chain joins TRBV14 to TRBJ2-2; weak D call: TRBD2 (6 bases). Germline CDR1 SGHDN, CDR2 FVKESK. Trimming took 0 bases from V and 2 from J, leaving 13 bases between them. The CDR3 runs to 17 residues. This chain's CDR3 is CASSQDKEGSNTGELFF. As DNA, the CDR3 is TGTGCCAGCAGCCAAGATAAGGAGGGCTCAAACACCGGGGAGCTGTTTTTT.

This clonotype was detected ten times or more. The chain links TRBV7-8 to TRBJ2-2; 8 bases map to TRBD1. Looked up from germline, CDR1 is SGHVS and CDR2 is FQNEAQ. This CDR3 is built from 20 residues. With V trimmed by 6 bases and J by 3 bases, 21 bases remained unmatched. In DNA form, the CDR3 reads TGTGCCAGCAGATTAAGAACAGGCAGGGGGCTGCGTTTAGACACCGGGGAGCTGTTTTTT. Translated, it gives CASRLRTGRGLRLDTGELFF.

The chain is built from TRBV6-1 and TRBJ2-1; D might be TRBD1 or TRBD2, each matching 6 bases. The germline gives CDR1 MNHNS, CDR2 SASEGT. This CDR3 has 15 residues. Trimming stripped 6 bases from V and 4 bases from J, with 16 bases between. Here the CDR3 DNA reads TGTGCCAGCAGACCCGTGGGGGGCGATTACAATGAGCAGTTCTTC. Residues: CASRPVGGDYNEQFF.

This clonotype was picked up many times. The chain combines TRBV6-1 with TRBJ2-5, with unresolved D. V lost 6 bases and J 4 bases, leaving 12 bases between the germline ends. Germline V gene lookup returns CDR1 MNHNS and CDR2 SASEGT. The CDR3 loop spans 13 amino acids. The CDR3 DNA is TGTGCCAGCAGGAAAAGGAGTTTAGAGACCCAGTACTTC. This codes for CASRKRSLETQYF.

This clonotype was seen many times. The gene calls are TRBV5-5 and TRBJ2-1; 11 bases match TRBD2. The J segment lost 7 bases and the V segment lost 3 bases, leaving 12 bases of the junction unmatched. The length of the CDR3 is 17 residues. Germline CDR1 SGHKS, CDR2 YYEKEE (reference sequence). In DNA form, the CDR3 reads TGTGCCAGCAGCTGGAGGGTAGCGGGGGGGCCGAGTAATGAGCAGTTCTTC. It codes for CASSWRVAGGPSNEQFF.

The sample holds many counts of this clonotype. The chain is built from TRBV7-2 and TRBJ1-6; D remains unclear. The V end was cut by 1 base, the J end by 8 bases, with 0 bases between. Germline V lookup: CDR1 SGHTA, CDR2 FQGNSA. CDR3 size: 11 residues. CDR3 residues: CASSLDSPLHF. CDR3 in DNA: TGTGCCAGCAGCTTAGATTCACCCCTCCACTTT.

Many counts were recorded for this clonotype. The chain combines TRBV5-1 with TRBJ2-5, with D hard to call. The germline V gene encodes CDR1 SGHRS and CDR2 YFSETQ. Trimming left V 4 bases short and J 5 bases short, with 9 bases between. This CDR3 has 12 amino acids. In DNA, the CDR3 is TGCGCCAGCAGCGCAGTCCGGGAGACCCAGTACTTC. This gives the protein CASSAVRETQYF.

This clonotype was detected many times. The chain has TRBV20-1 and TRBJ2-1, with D uncertain. Germline assignment: CDR1 DFQATT and CDR2 SNEGSKA (reference sequence). CDR3 length equals 14 residues. The V and J ends lost 5 bases and 4 bases respectively, with 15 bases between them. CDR3 amino acids: CSASPGSLYNEQFF. CDR3 DNA sequence: TGCAGTGCTTCTCCAGGAAGCCTGTACAATGAGCAGTTCTTC.

This clonotype was detected a few times. This chain links TRBV4-3 with TRBJ2-2; a weak D match, TRBD2 (5 bases). V dropped 0 bases and J dropped 4 bases, with 15 bases sitting between them. This CDR3 comprises 17 residues. CDR1 and CDR2 from the germline V gene are LGHNA and YSLEER. Written as DNA, the CDR3 is TGCGCCAGCAGCCAAGATATTGCTAGCTGGCCCACCGGGGAGCTGTTTTTT. Translated, it gives CASSQDIASWPTGELFF.

The sample holds many counts of this clonotype. The chain has TRBV29-1 and TRBJ1-2, with D perhaps matching TRBD1 (5 bases). This CDR3 spans 9 amino acids. CDR1 and CDR2 from the germline V gene are SQVTM and ANQGSEA. V was cut by 4 bases and J by 8 bases, with 5 bases left in between. CDR3 amino acids: CSVGGGYTF. In DNA form, the CDR3 reads TGCAGCGTTGGGGGGGGCTACACCTTC.

This clonotype was seen repeatedly, ten times or more. V usage is TRBV14 and J usage is TRBJ1-4; TRBD1 might be the D (5 bases). Germline V lookup: CDR1 SGHDN, CDR2 FVKESK. V was cut by 4 bases and J by 10 bases, with 13 bases left in between. This CDR3 contains 13 residues. In DNA form, the CDR3 reads TGTGCCAGCAGCCCGACAGTTACCGGAAAACTGTTTTTT. It yields the protein CASSPTVTGKLFF.

In this sample, this clonotype turned up many times. The V and J genes are TRBV7-2 and TRBJ1-1; no definite D call. This CDR3 has 14 amino acids. CDR1 and CDR2 (germline): SGHTA, FQGNSA. Trimming removed 5 bases from V and 0 bases from J, with 10 bases in between. Written as DNA, the CDR3 is TGTGCCAGCAGCCTGCACAATCTGAACACTGAAGCTTTCTTT. This gives the protein CASSLHNLNTEAFF.

This clonotype was seen many times. The chain is built from TRBV18 and TRBJ1-2; TRBD1 matches 9 bases. CDR1 is KGHSH, CDR2 LQKENI, per germline. The CDR3 is made up of 16 amino acids. V shed 1 base, J shed 8 bases, and the junction held 11 bases outside the gene matches. In DNA form, the CDR3 reads TGTGCCAGCTCACCACTCGGACAGGGGAGTTTGGGAGGCTACACCTTC. This codes for CASSPLGQGSLGGYTF.

This clonotype was seen a handful of times. V usage is TRBV7-7 and J usage is TRBJ2-5, with D perhaps TRBD2 (5 bases). The CDR3 spans 14 residues. Germline V gene data show CDR1 as SSHAT and CDR2 as FNYEAQ (reference sequence). V lost 3 bases and J 5 bases, leaving 13 bases between the germline ends. CDR3: CASSFGGIQETQYF. The CDR3 DNA reads TGTGCCAGCAGCTTCGGAGGTATTCAGGAGACCCAGTACTTC.

This clonotype was recorded at least ten times. The V call is TRBV5-1, the J call TRBJ2-1; TRBD2 agrees at 7 bases. Germline V gene lookup returns CDR1 SGHRS and CDR2 YFSETQ. The CDR3 is made up of 13 amino acids. V lost 4 bases to trimming and J lost 9 bases; unmatched junction nucleotides: 7. The CDR3 nucleotides are TGCGCCAGCAGCCACAGCGGGGCTTCTGAGCAGTTCTTC. It encodes CASSHSGASEQFF.